The T cell receptor (beta chain) described here comes from a study of T cells in Graves' hyperthyroidism and ophthalmopathy (dated by TCRdb to the late 2010s). For context, the study as a whole: Peripheral blood was collected at initial diagnosis, before any treatment. According to the paper, TCR Vbeta CDR3 sequencing was carried out on 135 peripheral blood samples, which came from about 45 ophthalmopathy, 75 or so hyperthyroidism and about 17 progressor patients. The study also compared thyroid tissue and blood T-cell repertoires from about six Graves' hyperthyroidism patients. The 95 to 100 discovery patients were randomly divided into training and test sets at a 7:3 ratio. Once sampling was done, hyperthyroidism patients were given methimazole at a starting dose of 30 mg daily, whereas ophthalmopathy patients were given high-dose intravenous methylprednisolone. TCR V-J signatures able to tell the groups apart were searched for in a discovery cohort of 95 to 100 patients, of whom about 40 had Graves' ophthalmopathy and roughly 59 had stable Graves' hyperthyroidism. Prospective prediction of ophthalmopathy was tested in an independent validation cohort consisting of about 20 hyperthyroidism patients and more than 15 patients who later progressed to ophthalmopathy. What the research found in general, with its limitations: Ophthalmopathy was separated from stable hyperthyroidism by a 13 V-J signature model, with just over 85% sensitivity and roughly 81% specificity obtained in cross-validation and 80%/75% obtained in testing. Sample size was not statistically predetermined, and investigators were not blinded to group allocation. In validation, the model predicted progression to ophthalmopathy a median of 6.5 months before onset, with approximately 71% sensitivity and roughly 79% specificity. Most expanded thyroid clonotypes (frequency above 0.001) were also detected in blood, a finding suggesting that blood repertoires may reflect thyroid immune responses.

Amplification of TCR beta CDR3 regions was carried out from RNA transcripts. The TCR CDR3 was subjected to a first round of RT-PCR using the HTBI primer set and the Qiagen OneStep RT-PCR kit. Libraries were constructed in a second round of multiplex PCR, after which size selection and purification were carried out. Libraries were sequenced paired-end with 100 bp reads on an Illumina HiSeq2000. On the authors' methods: SOAPnuke was used to process the raw data, throwing out any read that contained adapters or uncalled bases, had a mean Phred below 15, or lacked an exact constant-primer or identifier match. High-quality paired reads were merged using COPE v1.2.5, and each unique nucleotide sequence was defined as a clonotype. Clonotypes were aligned to IMGT TRBV, TRBD and TRBJ reference segments using MiTCR v1.1. Analysis was restricted to V-J combinations with a frequency above 0.0001, which covered roughly 99% of repertoires. The TCS score was defined as F50 (clonal expansion) divided by E x V (chaos), with BLOSUM62-based TCRdist calculated between CDR3 peptides within each V-J. Welch's t-statistics and random forest reduced fewer than 550 V-J features to about 12, which were used in a naive Bayes classifier (R e1071). The public reads were quality trimmed at Q25 with fastp and then assembled into clones with MiXCR by TCRdb, keeping productive beta chains. Entries that share a CDR3 protein sequence are merged under the most common genes and DNA. These V and J calls are TCRdb output, not the study's own analysis. The sample table lists around 500,000 distinct CDR3 sequences, approximately 22% of them with a count of one. The ten biggest clones cover under 55% of the sample.

This clonotype was observed at least ten times. Its target antigen remains unknown. The record has no base qualities; no much larger clone is one base away. Ophthalmopathy patients had moderately to severely active disease, Clinical Activity Score of at least 3, NOSPECS grade of at least 4, and duration under 3 months. Any patient with an uncontrolled infection, another autoimmune disease, pregnancy or lactation was excluded. Clinical symptoms, serum thyroxine and TRAb, thyroid ultrasound, and orbital computed tomography formed the basis for the diagnoses. PBMCs were separated from 7.5 to 10 ml of fresh peripheral blood using Ficoll-Paque density gradient centrifugation. Total RNA was extracted using Trizol reagent, and RNA quality was assessed on an Agilent 2100 Bioanalyzer. V loses 3 bases, J loses 1 base, and the germline ends lie 12 bases apart. From cysteine to phenylalanine, the CDR3 is 15 amino acids long. Of the read, only the CDR3 DNA is kept; its 45 bases are in frame from base 1.

Sequenced: blood. The TCR sequence derives from a woman in her seventies with Graves' ophthalmopathy. The chain is made from TRBV12-3 or TRBV12-4 and TRBJ1-1; the D gene is possibly TRBD1, with 5 bases matching. In nucleotides, the sequence is TGTGCCAGCAGTTTTGACGGACACCCGAACACTGAAGCTTTCTTT. Translated, this gives CASSFDGHPNTEAFF.